This record covers a single T cell receptor (beta chain). The sample originates from a study of cytomegalovirus exposure and HLA in healthy donors. Primers included in the PCR were 60 Vbeta and 13 Jbeta primers. The assay was immunoSEQ multiplex PCR, and TCRdb's table has in-frame clones only and misses some. The sample records 200,000 to 250,000 clones, almost 70% being singletons. The specimen was PBMCs. The receptor was isolated from a man between 40 and 49 years old in good health and CMV-seropositive.

CDR3 DNA: TGTGCCAGCAGCGGCAGCGTTCACTATGGCTACACCTTC. This sequence encodes CASSGSVHYGYTF. V gene TRBV7-2 combines with J gene TRBJ1-2, with unresolved D. This CDR3 contains 13 residues. The germline gives CDR1 SGHTA, CDR2 FQGNSA. V lost 5 bases and J 3 bases, leaving 10 bases between the germline ends.